This TCR beta chain derives from a study of blood T cells in healthy people across ages. Together with a sample-barcoded 5' primer, a J-beta primer mix was included in a second PCR lasting about 7 to 11 cycles. Every molecule of cDNA carried a tag from a template-switch adaptor with 12 random nucleotides. TCRdb reanalysed the 5' RACE reads using MiXCR and keeps one entry per CDR3 protein. The table records 800,000 or so distinct CDR3 sequences, around 25% of them present only once. This clonotype has a handful of counts. The ends were cut back, 6 bases at V and 4 bases at J, with 15 bases in the middle. In germline, CDR1 is MNHEY, CDR2 SVGAGI. The CDR3 totals 14 residues. These data also formed part of another study, on T cells of mothers and their children. That source reports: Healthy Caucasian mothers, three in number, and their six children were the donors. Persisting microchimeric T cell clones went undetected.

V and J are TRBV6-5 and TRBJ1-1, with a tentative D call TRBD1 (5 bases). The source of this sequence is a boy younger than 18 in good health. Source material: blood. The CDR3 region is CASSDARDGTEAFF. The CDR3 nucleotides are TGTGCCAGCAGCGATGCCAGGGACGGCACTGAAGCTTTCTTT.